This paragraph reports one TCR beta chain. This entry comes from a study of blood T cell repertoires in COVID-19. Recruitment covered about two dozen US areas and drew participants whose ages spanned roughly 18 to 100 years. Germline V lookup: CDR1 SGDLS, CDR2 YYNGEE. Trimming left V 4 bases short and J 2 bases short, with 13 bases between. The CDR3 spans 14 residues. Data came from immunoSEQ multiplex PCR; TCRdb stores just in-frame clones and leaves some out. The data hold some 530,000 clones, with approximately 91% observed a single time. Sequencing was carried out using PBMCs or T cells enriched from blood (not recorded which). This chain joins TRBV9 and TRBJ2-7; tentative D call: TRBD2 (6 bases). The sequence was collected from a woman aged 55-69 years who had recovered from COVID-19. The DNA for the CDR3 is TGTGCCAGCAGCCCGGAGGGGTCGCCCTACGAGCAGTACTTC. This translates into CASSPEGSPYEQYF.